The 22 T cell receptor beta chains in this list originate from one sample, sequenced in a study of radiation and T cells in renal cell carcinoma. Indicated time point: blood 2 weeks post-SBRT. Described treatment: 15 Gy SBRT to primary tumor, nephrectomy 4 weeks later. Libraries were prepared by immunoSEQ multiplex PCR; TCRdb keeps only in-frame clonotypes and omits some of them. The data hold about 130,000 clones, with around four fifths observed a single time. The specimen was blood, collected from a patient whose treatment included radiotherapy and nephrectomy. Receptor source: a woman aged 55-70 years with renal cell carcinoma.

V is TRBV5-4 and J is TRBJ2-1; possibly TRBD2 for D (6 bases). The CDR3 runs 17 residues. CDR1 and CDR2 from the germline V gene are SGHNT and YYREEE (reference sequence). V was cut by 0 bases and J by 1 base, with 14 bases left in between. The CDR3 sequence: CASSLDSGRGSYNEQFF. The CDR3, as DNA: TGTGCCAGCAGCTTGGATTCCGGGAGAGGATCCTACAATGAGCAGTTCTTC.

V usage is TRBV28 and J usage is TRBJ1-3; D unresolved. The CDR3 has 14 residues. V dropped 6 bases and J dropped 0 bases, with 9 bases sitting between them. Germline CDR1 and CDR2: MDHEN and SYDVKM. CDR3 amino acids: CASSTSSSGNTIYF. DNA of the CDR3: TGTGCCAGCAGCACGAGTAGCTCTGGAAACACCATATATTTT.

As regards this clone: The germline gene is not matched at one end of the junction; a read error may be the cause. The gene calls are TRBV6-1 and TRBJ2-2; 7 nucleotides match TRBD2. The CDR3 runs to 13 residues. CDR1 is MNHNS, CDR2 SASEGT, per germline. The CDR3 nucleotides read TGTGCCGGCAGTGTAAGCGGGGTGGGGGAGCTGTTTTTT. This sequence encodes CAGSVSGVGELFF.

V gene TRBV7-2 combines with J gene TRBJ2-5, with 11 bases lining up with TRBD1. CDR1 and CDR2 from the germline V gene are SGHTA and FQGNSA. V was clipped by 5 bases and J by 5 bases; unmatched bases: 4. The CDR3 extends over 14 amino acids. The CDR3 nucleotides read TGTGCCAGCAGCCGGACAGGGGGCGCGGAGACCCAGTACTTC. This codes for CASSRTGGAETQYF.

A few counts support this clone. This chain links TRBV2 with TRBJ1-5, with D perhaps TRBD1 (6 bases). The V end lost 5 bases, the J end lost 4 bases, and 15 bases lay between the germline ends. This CDR3 has 15 residues. Germline V CDR1 and CDR2: SNHLY, FYNNEI. The CDR3 DNA reads as TGTGCCAGCAGTAGAGGGACACCTGCTAATCAGCCCCAGCATTTT. Amino acid sequence: CASSRGTPANQPQHF.

This chain joins TRBV6-5 and TRBJ1-1, with D possibly being TRBD1 (5 bases). Deletions cut 4 bases from V and 3 bases from J, with 18 bases between. The V gene's germline CDR1 is MNHEY and CDR2 SVGAGI. The CDR3 runs to 16 residues. The CDR3 nucleotides read TGTGCCAGCAGTTCATACAGGCCCTGGATGGACACTGAAGCTTTCTTT. This translates into CASSSYRPWMDTEAFF.

The chain couples TRBV7-2 to TRBJ2-3; 9 nucleotides align to TRBD2. J lost 4 bases, V lost 2 bases, and 4 bases had no gene match. Germline V gene lookup returns CDR1 SGHTA and CDR2 FQGNSA. The CDR3 has 15 residues. The CDR3 reads CASSLMAGGSDTQYF. As DNA, the CDR3 is TGTGCCAGCAGCTTAATGGCGGGAGGGTCAGATACGCAGTATTTT.

V and J are TRBV11-2 and TRBJ2-2; D is possibly TRBD2 (6 bases). The CDR3 runs 17 residues. The V end was cut by 5 bases, the J end by 8 bases, with 24 bases between. Germline V gene data show CDR1 as SGHAT and CDR2 as FQNNGV. CDR3 nucleotide sequence: TGTGCCAGCAGCCCTGGACGTGGGACTGAGGGGAGTGGGGAGCTGTTTTTT. Translated, it gives CASSPGRGTEGSGELFF.

This chain joins TRBV15 and TRBJ1-5, with a possible D match to TRBD1 (5 bases). CDR1 is LNHNV, CDR2 YYDKDF, per germline (reference sequence). The CDR3 contains 15 residues. V lost 0 bases and J lost 5, with 11 bases in between. The chain's CDR3 is CATSREGGAHQPQHF. The CDR3 nucleotides are TGTGCCACCAGCAGAGAGGGTGGGGCCCATCAGCCCCAGCATTTT.

The chain has TRBV18 and TRBJ1-6; TRBD1 aligns across 7 bases. V trimming: 3 bases; J trimming: 9 bases; junction bases outside the gene matches: 11. The length of the CDR3 is 16 residues. Germline lookup yields CDR1 KGHSH and CDR2 LQKENI. CDR3 bases: TGTGCCAGCTCACCCTCTACAGGGGATATAGGTTCACCCCTCCACTTT. It is translated as CASSPSTGDIGSPLHF.

The chain links TRBV5-1 to TRBJ1-6; D unclear. V was trimmed by 5 bases and J by 10 bases, leaving 13 bases between them. The CDR3 length is 13 residues. CDR1 is SGHRS, CDR2 YFSETQ, per germline. The CDR3 spells CASSSAGGSPLHF. CDR3 coding DNA: TGCGCCAGCAGTTCCGCAGGCGGGTCACCCCTCCACTTT.

V gene TRBV29-1 combines with J gene TRBJ1-2, with D possibly matching TRBD1 (5 bases). There are 12 residues in the CDR3. V dropped 7 bases and J dropped 8 bases, with 17 bases sitting between them. Germline CDR1 reads SQVTM; CDR2 reads ANQGSEA. CDR3 nucleotides: TGCAGCGCCCAAGAGGGGCGGGCAGGCTACACCTTC. Protein product: CSAQEGRAGYTF. Full variable domain (rest looked up from reference TRBV29-1 and TRBJ1-2): SAVISQKPSRDICQRGTSLTIQCQVDSQVTMMFWYRQQPGQSLTLIATANQGSEATYESGFVIDKFPISRPNLTFSTLTVSNMSPEDSSIYLCSAQEGRAGYTFGSGTRLTVV.

The chain joins TRBV7-9 to TRBJ1-2, with D possibly matching TRBD1 (5 bases). Germline loops: CDR1 SEHNR, CDR2 FQNEAQ (reference sequence). CDR3 length: 15 amino acids. Between the trimmed V and J ends, which lost 3 bases and 3 bases, there was a span of 14 bases. The CDR3 here is CASSLTARGDYGYTF. CDR3 DNA: TGTGCCAGCAGCTTGACAGCTCGAGGGGACTATGGCTACACCTTC.

V and J are TRBV6-5 and TRBJ2-7; D perhaps matches TRBD2 (5 bases). The CDR3 extends over 15 amino acids. V lost 5 bases and J 2 bases, leaving 16 bases between the germline ends. Per germline, CDR1 MNHEY and CDR2 SVGAGI. CDR3 in amino acids: CASSPTSYVAYEQYF. DNA of the CDR3: TGTGCCAGCAGTCCCACTAGTTATGTGGCCTACGAGCAGTACTTC.

The sample holds a few counts of this clone. J is TRBJ1-2 and V is TRBV6-4; D is undetermined. The CDR3 sequence is 13 residues long. Trimming stripped 3 bases from V and 4 bases from J, with 9 bases between. Per the germline V gene, CDR1 is MRHNA and CDR2 is SNTAGT. This chain's CDR3 is CASSERGSYGYTF. The CDR3 DNA reads TGTGCCAGCAGTGAACGGGGTTCCTATGGCTACACCTTC.

The chain carries TRBV7-2 and TRBJ2-4, with 9 nucleotides matching TRBD2. Trimming removed 2 bases from V and 8 bases from J; junction bases left unmatched: 13. CDR3 length: 17 residues. In germline, CDR1 is SGHTA, CDR2 FQGNSA. The CDR3 here is CASSLPSSGVSSHIQYF. CDR3 coding DNA: TGTGCCAGCAGCTTACCCTCTAGCGGGGTTTCTAGCCACATTCAGTACTTC.

Only one count was recorded for this clone. This rearrangement joins TRBV7-3 to TRBJ1-4, with TRBD1 matching 11 bases. Losses at the gene ends were 0 bases for V and 6 bases for J; bases not matched to a gene: 0. The CDR3 extends over 15 amino acids. Germline lookup yields CDR1 SGHTA and CDR2 FQGTGA. This chain's CDR3 is CASSLTGQGDEKLFF. CDR3 DNA sequence: TGTGCCAGCAGCTTAACGGGACAGGGGGATGAAAAACTGTTTTTT.

Points on this clone: An end of the junction does not agree with germline; a read error may underlie this. The V gene is TRBV7-7, the J gene TRBJ2-3; D uncertain. The CDR3 totals 15 residues. Per germline, CDR1 SSHAT and CDR2 FNYEAQ (reference sequence). The CDR3 reads CASSLARTSTDTQYF. CDR3 coding DNA: TGTGCTAGCAGCTTAGCAAGGACCTCTACGGATACGCAGTATTTT.

The genes are TRBV9 and TRBJ2-7; D unclear. From germline, CDR1 is SGDLS and CDR2 YYNGEE. CDR3 length: 15 amino acids. The V gene lost 0 bases and the J gene lost 3 bases, with 13 bases spanning the gap. The CDR3 protein is CASSVGSQTDYEQYF. The CDR3 DNA reads TGTGCCAGCAGCGTAGGGTCCCAAACCGACTACGAGCAGTACTTC.

The chain combines TRBV5-6 with TRBJ2-7; 12 nucleotides align to TRBD2. The J segment lost 2 bases and the V segment lost 4 bases, leaving 10 bases of the junction unmatched. CDR1 SGHDT and CDR2 YYEEEE come from the germline V gene. The CDR3 is 17 residues long. CDR3 in DNA: TGTGCCAGCAGCCCTGGACTAGCGGGAACTACAGCCTACGAGCAGTACTTC. This codes for CASSPGLAGTTAYEQYF. The whole variable domain, remainder taken from reference TRBV5-6 and TRBJ2-7, is DAGVTQSPTHLIKTRGQQVTLRCSPKSGHDTVSWYQQALGQGPQFIFQYYEEEERQRGNFPDRFSGHQFPNYSSELNVNALLLGDSALYLCASSPGLAGTTAYEQYFGPGTRLTVT.

The chain links TRBV30 to TRBJ2-4, with 12 positions matching TRBD2. V was clipped by 0 bases and J by 1 base; unmatched bases: 13. Germline V CDR1 and CDR2: GTSNPN, SVGIG (reference sequence). The CDR3 covers 20 residues. CDR3 bases: TGTGCCTGGAGTGTAGAGAGGACTAGCGGGGTTTTTCTGGCCAAAAACATTCAGTACTTC. Protein sequence: CAWSVERTSGVFLAKNIQYF.

This clone was observed a handful of times. The chain joins TRBV6-1 to TRBJ1-5; 7 bases map to TRBD1. This CDR3 has 13 residues. The junction had 10 bases not matched to a gene; V was cut back by 10 bases and J by 7 bases. Germline CDR1 reads MNHNS; CDR2 reads SASEGT. The CDR3 nucleotides are TGTGCCACCGCGACAGGGAAGGAACAGCCCCAGCATTTT. Amino acids: CATATGKEQPQHF.